This T cell receptor (beta chain) was identified in a study of response to subunit inactivated influenza vaccine (dated 2018 in TCRdb). Broadly, across the study: Deep quantitative T cell receptor repertoire profiling was used in the study to track responses to a trivalent subunit inactivated influenza vaccine.

V loses 0 bases at its end and J loses 1 base; junction bases beyond the gene matches: 5. Counted from cysteine to phenylalanine, this CDR3 has 15 amino acids. The DNA shown is the 45-base CDR3, in frame from base 1. CDR1 and CDR2 are read off the germline V gene (reference sequence) as DFQATT and SNEGSKA. This clonotype was seen more than once but under ten times. Its antigen is currently not known. No quality values exist for individual bases; no much larger clone is one base distant. The method behind the library was RT-PCR. This sample was sequenced with an Illumina HiSeq 2500. The public sequencing data were trimmed at Q25 with fastp and processed into clonotypes with MiXCR by TCRdb, which kept only in-frame beta chains. Entries are consolidated by CDR3 protein sequence, retaining the most common genes and DNA. Recorded for this sample are approximately 310,000 distinct CDR3 sequences; roughly 22% of them occurred a single time. Roughly 10% of the sample belongs to the ten largest clones.

Overall study outcomes, separate from this receptor: The authors proposed that each seasonal influenza vaccination may bring in only a limited number of new T cells.

Recombination linked TRBV20-1 to TRBJ2-5, with 7 bases aligning to TRBD1. This material consisted of PBMCs from blood, taken 21 months after vaccination. This receptor was identified in a man aged 45-69 years who received an inactivated influenza vaccine. Donor details come from another sample of the same person, matched by shared clones. At the DNA level, the sequence is TGCAGTGCTAGAGATTACAGGGGCACCCAAGAGACCCAGTACTTC. It translates to CSARDYRGTQETQYF.